The rows below give T cell receptor beta chains drawn from one sample of a study of OX40 agonist ivuxolimab in advanced cancers. TCRdb keeps only in-frame clones here, not all; method: immunoSEQ multiplex PCR. The sample lists 20,000 to 25,000 clones; around four fifths were seen once. This material consisted of CD4+ or CD8+ T cells sorted from blood, taken in a trial of the OX40 agonist ivuxolimab. The receptors stem from an adult with an advanced solid tumor such as melanoma, head and neck, liver or kidney cancer. Each CDR3 is given with its conserved first and last residue. The order of the fields is J gene, D gene, V gene, clone size, CDR3 protein, CDR3 DNA. The D gene is left open where the match is weak. Not every row has a clone size; where given, it reads once, few, many or a size class.

TRBJ2-7	-	TRBV5-1	-	CASSLEPNYEQYF	TGCGCCAGCAGCTTGGAGCCCAACTACGAGCAGTACTTC
TRBJ2-3	-	TRBV7-2	-	CASRVGRSRSTDTQYF	TGTGCCAGCAGGGTGGGAAGAAGTCGTAGCACAGATACGCAGTATTTT
TRBJ1-2	-	TRBV4-3	-	CASSQVSGAGGYTF	TGCGCCAGCAGCCAAGTTTCGGGGGCAGGTGGCTACACCTTC
TRBJ2-3	-	TRBV5-5	once	CASSFTDGKRTDTQYF	TGTGCCAGCAGCTTTACGGACGGAAAGAGAACAGATACGCAGTATTTT
TRBJ2-7	-	TRBV9	medium-sized	CASSVGLSRYEQYF	TGTGCCAGCAGCGTAGGTCTAAGTCGGTACGAGCAGTACTTC
TRBJ2-6	-	TRBV29-1	-	CSASSGANVLTF	TGCAGCGCCAGCTCTGGGGCCAACGTCCTGACTTTC
TRBJ2-1	-	TRBV7-8	-	CASSLEGLGSGEQFF	TGTGCCAGCAGCTTGGAAGGGCTAGGTTCGGGTGAGCAGTTCTTC
TRBJ2-1	-	TRBV6-4	few	CASSDGPPTGEQFF	TGTGCCAGCAGTGACGGCCCCCCCACGGGGGAGCAGTTCTTC
TRBJ1-5	-	TRBV27	few	CASWESGVGYGQPQHF	TGTGCCAGCTGGGAGTCAGGGGTCGGTTATGGTCAGCCCCAGCATTTT
TRBJ1-5	-	TRBV4-2	-	CASSQVDSNQPQHF	TGTGCCAGCAGCCAAGTGGACAGCAATCAGCCCCAGCATTTT
TRBJ2-3	-	TRBV5-1	-	CASRREGGSDTQYF	TGCGCCAGCAGGAGAGAGGGGGGTTCTGATACGCAGTATTTT
TRBJ1-1	-	TRBV5-1	-	CASSPEGVMNTEAFF	TGCGCCAGCAGCCCCGAGGGAGTAATGAACACTGAAGCTTTCTTT
TRBJ1-6	-	TRBV7-9	-	CASSWSNSPLHF	TGTGCCAGCAGCTGGAGTAATTCACCCCTCCACTTT
TRBJ2-1	-	TRBV6-6	once	CASSFVDSAYNEQFF	TGTGCCAGCAGTTTCGTCGACAGCGCCTACAATGAGCAGTTCTTC
TRBJ1-1	-	TRBV11-2	-	CASNSRRGWGGENTEAFF	TGTGCCAGCAACTCTAGACGGGGGTGGGGAGGGGAGAACACTGAAGCTTTCTTT